Sequencing of this T cell receptor (beta chain) was carried out in a study of T cell responses to AZD1222 COVID-19 vaccine. The assay was immunoSEQ multiplex PCR, and TCRdb's table has in-frame clones only and misses some. The repertoire consists of 130,000 to 150,000 clones, with 90% to 95% occurring once and the leading ten covering around 5.2%. A note on this clone: As yet, its antigen is unknown.

The germline V and J ends were trimmed by 0 bases and 4 bases, with 10 bases remaining between them. CDR3 size: 14 residues. Germline assignment: CDR1 SGHRS and CDR2 YFSETQ. Findings of the study overall: No repertoire was sampled before or during the peak T cell response, only after it. Unmutated variant regions reportedly attract nearly half of all spike-specific TCRs. Two AZD1222 doses significantly raised spike-specific TCR breadth and depth over controls.

V is TRBV5-1 and J is TRBJ1-1; possible D gene TRBD1, 5 bases. The TCR originated in an adult in good health. Source: peripheral blood, taken on day 0 of AZD1222 vaccination. CDR3 nucleotides: TGCGCCAGCAGCTTGGGTGGGGGTGGCACTGAAGCTTTCTTT. Translation gives CASSLGGGGTEAFF.